These 10 T cell receptor beta chains originate from one sample sequenced in a study of human T cells and chemical hapten exposure. MiXCR was run by TCRdb on the RACE reads, yielding one entry per CDR3 protein. This table has 180,000 or so distinct CDR3 sequences, approximately 14% appearing once. Time point indicated: patch test 1, 2 weeks after DPC sensitization. Indicated treatment: therapeutic diphenylcyclopropenone sensitization with weekly scalp DPC. Sequences were derived from whole blood, sampled in connection with sensitization to the hapten diphenylcyclopropenone (DPC). The receptors here all came from a woman aged 25 to 39 with alopecia areata. Some clones in this sample may be carry-over from other donors' samples.

This clonotype has ten or more counts. This chain connects TRBV20-1 to TRBJ1-2; 7 bases agree with TRBD1. This CDR3 has 13 residues. Germline-derived CDR1 and CDR2 are DFQATT and SNEGSKA (reference sequence). V was clipped by 5 bases and J by 4 bases; unmatched bases: 7. The CDR3 DNA reads as TGCAGTGCTCGATACAGGGGAGGCTATGGCTACACCTTC. Translation: CSARYRGGYGYTF.

This clonotype showed up just a few times. The CDR3 protein is CAISERQITYEQYF. The DNA for the CDR3 is TGTGCCATCAGTGAGAGACAGATTACCTACGAGCAGTACTTC. The chain recombines TRBV10-3 with TRBJ2-7, with a possible D match to TRBD1 (5 bases). Trimming removed 2 bases at V and 2 bases at J, with 10 bases between. The length of the CDR3 is 14 residues. CDR1 and CDR2 from the germline V gene are ENHRY and SYGVKD.

This clonotype was found many times. The DNA for the CDR3 is TGTGCCAGCAGTTTAACAGGGGGTTACAATTCACCCCTCCACTTT. This encodes CASSLTGGYNSPLHF. This chain links TRBV28 with TRBJ1-6; 8 bases fit TRBD1. The V gene's germline CDR1 is MDHEN and CDR2 SYDVKM. The CDR3 contains 15 residues. V lost 2 bases to trimming and J lost 7 bases; unmatched junction nucleotides: 4.

The rearrangement joins TRBV6-6 to TRBJ1-2, with 8 bases aligning to TRBD1. V lost 5 bases, J lost 5 bases, and 13 bases stayed unmatched. Germline V gives CDR1 MNHNY, CDR2 SVGAGI (reference sequence). The CDR3 runs 16 residues. CDR3 nucleotides: TGTGCCAGCAGTCCGTCGGGACAGGCAGGACGGTATGGCTACACCTTC. Protein sequence: CASSPSGQAGRYGYTF.

This clonotype has more than one count but fewer than ten. The V call is TRBV29-1, the J call TRBJ1-2; 7 positions match TRBD1. CDR1 and CDR2 from the germline V gene are SQVTM and ANQGSEA. The V segment lost 3 bases and the J segment 4 bases; nucleotides outside the gene matches: 8. This CDR3 spans 14 amino acids. CDR3 bases: TGCAGCGTTGATCTACAGGGGAGTGGCTATGGCTACACCTTC. This sequence encodes CSVDLQGSGYGYTF.

This clonotype was seen only a few times. The chain links TRBV7-9 to TRBJ2-5; 7 bases line up with TRBD2. In germline, CDR1 is SEHNR, CDR2 FQNEAQ (reference sequence). Trimming at V came to 1 base and at J to 6 bases, leaving 11 bases not matched to a gene. The CDR3 loop spans 16 amino acids. Here the CDR3 DNA reads TGTGCCAGCAGCTTAGTTCAGAGCGGGGTTCTGAAGACCCAGTACTTC. Protein: CASSLVQSGVLKTQYF. Filled out from reference TRBV7-9 and TRBJ2-5, the complete variable domain reads DTGVSQNPRHKITKRGQNVTFRCDPISEHNRLYWYRQTLGQGPEFLTYFQNEAQLEKSRLLSDRFSAERPKGSFSTLEIQRTEQGDSAMYLCASSLVQSGVLKTQYFGPGTRLLVL.

This clonotype was detected a few times. The chain employs TRBV4-1 and TRBJ2-5; 9 positions match TRBD1. Germline V gene data show CDR1 as MGHRA and CDR2 as YSYEKL. This CDR3 comprises 15 residues. J lost 3 bases, V lost 1 base, and 3 bases had no gene match. CDR3 in amino acids: CASSQVDRGEETQYF. CDR3 DNA sequence: TGCGCCAGCAGCCAAGTGGACAGGGGCGAAGAGACCCAGTACTTC.

Ten or more counts support this clonotype. This rearrangement joins TRBV11-3 to TRBJ2-3, with TRBD2 as a possible D gene (5 bases). Germline CDR1 reads SGHNT; CDR2 reads YENEEA. This CDR3 contains 13 residues. V dropped 5 bases and J dropped 5 bases, with 11 bases sitting between them. The DNA for the CDR3 is TGTGCCAGCAGCCCCGGAGGCGGAGATACGCAGTATTTT. It is translated as CASSPGGGDTQYF.

This chain joins TRBV7-2 and TRBJ2-3; D ambiguous. From germline, CDR1 is SGHTA and CDR2 FQGNSA. This CDR3 is built from 16 residues. The V end lost 0 bases, the J end lost 6 bases, and 16 bases lay between the germline ends. CDR3 nucleotide sequence: TGTGCCAGCAGCTTAGCAAGTCTGTGGATTACTGATACGCAGTATTTT. Translation: CASSLASLWITDTQYF.

The V gene is TRBV6-1, the J gene TRBJ2-3; 9 nucleotides match TRBD2. After removal of 6 bases from V and 3 bases from J, the junction contained 10 bases not matched to a gene. The length of the CDR3 is 16 residues. Germline CDR1 MNHNS, CDR2 SASEGT. CDR3 nucleotide sequence: TGTGCCAGCAGGGCGGGGGGGTCACCGATAACAGATACGCAGTATTTT. Translated, it gives CASRAGGSPITDTQYF.